The entry that follows covers one T cell receptor (beta chain) sequence. Its antigen is undetermined. Germline values: CDR1 MDHEN, CDR2 SYDVKM. Trimming pared 10 bases from V and 4 bases from J, leaving 11 bases between. This CDR3 is 12 amino acids long. Assay used: immunoSEQ multiplex PCR; TCRdb lists only in-frame clones, some missing. The data hold approximately 170,000 clones, with over 75% observed a single time. This specimen belongs to a study of T cell responses to AZD1222 COVID-19 vaccine. Study context: It was second doses at about 4 or about 12 weeks that were pooled.

General study findings and limits: Unmutated variant regions are reportedly the target of nearly half of TCRs that are spike-specific. Most donors were white British, females outnumbered males, and clonal diversity was possibly underestimated. The repertoires were collected only after the peak T cell response.

The sample consisted of peripheral blood, taken on day 0 of AZD1222 vaccination. This TCR was sampled from an adult in good health. The chain is built from TRBV28 and TRBJ1-5; D not certain. CDR3 sequence reads: CAITDPNQPQHF. The DNA for the CDR3 is TGTGCCATCACGGACCCAAATCAGCCCCAGCATTTT. Full variable domain (remainder filled in from reference TRBV28 and TRBJ1-5): DVKVTQSSRYLVKRTGEKVFLECVQDMDHENMFWYRQDPGLGLRLIYFSYDVKMKEKGDIPEGYSVSREKKERFSLILESASTNQTSMYLCAITDPNQPQHFGDGTRLSIL.